This T cell receptor beta chain was sequenced for a study of shared clonotypes between healthy human individuals. Libraries were prepared by immunoSEQ multiplex PCR; TCRdb keeps only in-frame clonotypes and omits some of them. The table includes roughly 530,000 clones, approximately 95% detected once. With 3 bases clipped from V and 3 bases from J, the junction kept 3 bases outside the gene matches. This CDR3 has 14 amino acids. Germline-derived CDR1 and CDR2 are SGHNT and YYREEE (reference sequence). Researchers partitioned CD4+ cells into CD45RA+ naive and CD45RA-negative memory subsets. The sequencing sample was made of naive CD4+ T cells sorted from blood. As for subset: CD45RA+ positively selected. The chain combines TRBV5-4 with TRBJ2-3; TRBD2 matches 8 bases. This clonotype was sampled from a woman in her 30s in good health. The CDR3 DNA sequence: TGTGCCAGCAGCTCTCCTAGCGGGACAGATACGCAGTATTTT. Translating it yields CASSSPSGTDTQYF.